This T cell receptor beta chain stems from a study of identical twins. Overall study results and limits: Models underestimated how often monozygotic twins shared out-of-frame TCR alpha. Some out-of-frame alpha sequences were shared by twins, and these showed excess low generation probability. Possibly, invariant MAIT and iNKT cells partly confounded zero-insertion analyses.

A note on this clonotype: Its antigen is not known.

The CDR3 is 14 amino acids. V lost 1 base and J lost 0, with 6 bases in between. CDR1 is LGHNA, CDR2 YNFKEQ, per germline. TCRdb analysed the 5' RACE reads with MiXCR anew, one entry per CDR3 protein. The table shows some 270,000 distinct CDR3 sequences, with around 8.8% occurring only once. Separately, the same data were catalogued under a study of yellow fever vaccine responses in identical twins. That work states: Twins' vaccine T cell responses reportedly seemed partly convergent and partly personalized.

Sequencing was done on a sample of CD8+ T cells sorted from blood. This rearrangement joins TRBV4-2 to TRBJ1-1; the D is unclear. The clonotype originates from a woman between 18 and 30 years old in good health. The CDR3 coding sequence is TGTGCCAGCAGCCAAGCCGGGCTGAACACTGAAGCTTTCTTT. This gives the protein CASSQAGLNTEAFF.